This note documents a single TCR beta chain sequence. Antigen: not known. The donors were members of the validation cohort comprising over a hundred subjects, separate from the approximately 630-subject first cohort. After removal of 4 bases from V and 4 bases from J, the junction contained 3 bases not matched to a gene. Germline CDR1 and CDR2: PRHDT and FYEKMQ (reference sequence). The CDR3 is 16 amino acids. Some clones are missing from TCRdb's copy, which holds only in-frame ones; the method was immunoSEQ multiplex PCR. The sample includes roughly 100,000 clones, about 94% of them seen just once. The data originate from a study of cytomegalovirus exposure and HLA in healthy donors. Study-level results: Published work reported that the classifier diagnosed cytomegalovirus status with high specificity and sensitivity. In vitro data verified three CMV-associated chains as specific for CMV antigens. The study listed under 200 cytomegalovirus-associated TCR beta chains.

The gene calls are TRBV13 and TRBJ2-3, with 15 bases identical to TRBD2. The TCR was taken from a woman aged 18-29 years in good health and CMV-seronegative. Sequenced input: PBMCs. The CDR3 loop is CASSSRTSGGADTQYF. The CDR3 DNA reads TGTGCCAGCAGCTCAAGGACTAGCGGGGGGGCAGATACGCAGTATTTT.